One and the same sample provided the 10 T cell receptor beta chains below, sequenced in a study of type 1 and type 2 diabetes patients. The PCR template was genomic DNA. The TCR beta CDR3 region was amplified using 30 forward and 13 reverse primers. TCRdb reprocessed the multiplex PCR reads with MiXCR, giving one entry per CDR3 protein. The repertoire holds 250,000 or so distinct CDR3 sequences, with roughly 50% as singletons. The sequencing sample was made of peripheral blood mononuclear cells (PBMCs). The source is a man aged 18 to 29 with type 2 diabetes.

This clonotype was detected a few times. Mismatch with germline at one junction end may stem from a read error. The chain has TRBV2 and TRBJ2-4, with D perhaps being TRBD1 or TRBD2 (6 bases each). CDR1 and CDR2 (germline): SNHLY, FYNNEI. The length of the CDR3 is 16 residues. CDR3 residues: CASSEEGGLAKNIQYF. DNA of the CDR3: TGTGCCAGCAGCGAAGAGGGGGGACTAGCCAAAAACATTCAGTACTTC.

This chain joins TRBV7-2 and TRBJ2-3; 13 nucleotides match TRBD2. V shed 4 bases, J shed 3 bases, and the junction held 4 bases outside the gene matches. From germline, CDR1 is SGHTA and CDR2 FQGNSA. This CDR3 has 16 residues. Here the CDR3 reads CASSSRTSGGTDTQYF. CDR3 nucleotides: TGTGCCAGCAGCTCCAGGACTAGCGGGGGAACAGATACGCAGTATTTT.

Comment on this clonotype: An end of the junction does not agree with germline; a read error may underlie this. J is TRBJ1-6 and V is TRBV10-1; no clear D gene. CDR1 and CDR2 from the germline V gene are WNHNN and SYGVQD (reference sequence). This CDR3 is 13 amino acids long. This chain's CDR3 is CAISETPNSPLHF. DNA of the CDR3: TGTGCCATCAGTGAGACCCCCAATTCACCCCTCCACTTT.

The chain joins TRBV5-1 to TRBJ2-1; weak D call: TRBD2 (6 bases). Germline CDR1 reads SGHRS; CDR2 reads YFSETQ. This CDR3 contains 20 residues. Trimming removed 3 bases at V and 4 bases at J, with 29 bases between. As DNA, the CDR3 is TGCGCCAGCAGCTCGATGGGGGTCAAGGGGCGAAGCAGCGGGTACAATGAGCAGTTCTTC. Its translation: CASSSMGVKGRSSGYNEQFF.

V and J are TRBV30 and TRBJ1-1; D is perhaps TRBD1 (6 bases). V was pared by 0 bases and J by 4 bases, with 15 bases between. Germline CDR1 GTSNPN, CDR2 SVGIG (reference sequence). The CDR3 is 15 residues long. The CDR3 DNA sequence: TGTGCCTGGAGTGTCGACGATGTGGGGGCCACTGAAGCTTTCTTT. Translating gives CAWSVDDVGATEAFF.

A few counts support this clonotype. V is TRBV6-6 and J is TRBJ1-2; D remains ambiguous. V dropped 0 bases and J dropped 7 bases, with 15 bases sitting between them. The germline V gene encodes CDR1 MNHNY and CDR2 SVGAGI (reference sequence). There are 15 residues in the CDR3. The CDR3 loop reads CASSYSIEGIRGYTF. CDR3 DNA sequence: TGTGCCAGCAGTTACTCGATTGAGGGTATTCGTGGCTACACCTTC.

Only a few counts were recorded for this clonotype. CDR3 sequence (DNA): TGTGCCAGCAGCTTGGACAGGAATTCACCCCTCCACTTT. This codes for CASSLDRNSPLHF. The chain combines TRBV7-9 with TRBJ1-6, with TRBD1 identical over 7 bases. The CDR3 runs 13 residues. Germline V CDR1 and CDR2: SEHNR, FQNEAQ (reference sequence). V trimming: 3 bases; J trimming: 7 bases; junction bases outside the gene matches: 0. Together with reference TRBV7-9 and TRBJ1-6, the CDR3 gives the full variable domain: DTGVSQNPRHKITKRGQNVTFRCDPISEHNRLYWYRQTLGQGPEFLTYFQNEAQLEKSRLLSDRFSAERPKGSFSTLEIQRTEQGDSAMYLCASSLDRNSPLHFGNGTRLTVT.

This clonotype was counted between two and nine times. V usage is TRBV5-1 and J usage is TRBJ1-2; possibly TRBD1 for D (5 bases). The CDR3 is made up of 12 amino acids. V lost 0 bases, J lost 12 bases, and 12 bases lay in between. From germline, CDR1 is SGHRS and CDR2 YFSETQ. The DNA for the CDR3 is TGCGCCAGCAGCTTGGGGGACGGATTTGACACCTTC. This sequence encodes CASSLGDGFDTF. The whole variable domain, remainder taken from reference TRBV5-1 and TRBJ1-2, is KAGVTQTPRYLIKTRGQQVTLSCSPISGHRSVSWYQQTPGQGLQFLFEYFSETQRNKGNFPGRFSGRQFSNSRSEMNVSTLELGDSALYLCASSLGDGFDTFGSGTRLTVV.

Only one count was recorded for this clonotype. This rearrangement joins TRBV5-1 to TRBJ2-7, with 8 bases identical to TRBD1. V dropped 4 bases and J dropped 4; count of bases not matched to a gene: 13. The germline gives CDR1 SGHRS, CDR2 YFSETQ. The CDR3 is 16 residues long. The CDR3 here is CASSPGRGQDYYEQYF. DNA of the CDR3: TGCGCCAGCAGCCCGGGTAGGGGACAGGACTATTACGAGCAGTACTTC.

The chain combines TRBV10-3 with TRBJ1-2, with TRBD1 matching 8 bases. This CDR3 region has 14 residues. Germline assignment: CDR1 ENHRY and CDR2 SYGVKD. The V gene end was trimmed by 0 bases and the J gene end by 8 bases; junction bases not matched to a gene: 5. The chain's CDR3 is CAISESTGAGGYTF. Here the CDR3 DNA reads TGTGCCATCAGTGAGTCGACAGGGGCGGGCGGCTACACCTTC.